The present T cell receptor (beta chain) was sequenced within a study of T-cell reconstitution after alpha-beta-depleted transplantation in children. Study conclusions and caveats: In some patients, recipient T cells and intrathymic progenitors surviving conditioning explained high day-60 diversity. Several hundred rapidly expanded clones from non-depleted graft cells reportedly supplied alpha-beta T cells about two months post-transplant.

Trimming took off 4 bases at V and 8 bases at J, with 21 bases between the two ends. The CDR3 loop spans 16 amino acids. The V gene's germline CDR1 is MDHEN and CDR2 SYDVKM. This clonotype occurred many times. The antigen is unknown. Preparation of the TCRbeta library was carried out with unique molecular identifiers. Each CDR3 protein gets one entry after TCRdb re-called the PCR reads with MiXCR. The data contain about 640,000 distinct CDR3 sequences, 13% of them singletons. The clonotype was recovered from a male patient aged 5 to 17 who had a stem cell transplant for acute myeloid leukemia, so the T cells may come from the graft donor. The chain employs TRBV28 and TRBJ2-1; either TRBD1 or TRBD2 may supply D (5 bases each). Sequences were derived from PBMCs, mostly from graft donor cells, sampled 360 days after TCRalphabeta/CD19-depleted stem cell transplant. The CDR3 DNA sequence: TGTGCCAGCAGTTCCGCCGGGACCCCGGGTTGCCATGAGCAGTTCTTC. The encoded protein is CASSSAGTPGCHEQFF.